The 3 T cell receptor beta chains below come from one sample, sequenced in a study of T cells in Graves' hyperthyroidism and ophthalmopathy. TCR beta CDR3 sequences were amplified from RNA transcripts. The TCR CDR3 was amplified in a first-round RT-PCR using the HTBI primer set. MiXCR, applied by TCRdb to the multiplex PCR reads, yields one record per CDR3 protein. The sample records hundreds of thousands of distinct CDR3 sequences, roughly 13% being singletons. Sequenced input: blood. The receptors shown here come from a woman aged 18-29 years with Graves' hyperthyroidism.

This clonotype was counted a few times. The chain recombines TRBV3-1 with TRBJ2-1; the match to TRBD2 covers 14 bases. CDR3 length: 20 residues. Germline values: CDR1 LGHDT, CDR2 YNNKEL (reference sequence). The trim removed 4 bases at V and 2 bases at J, leaving 13 bases unmatched. The DNA for the CDR3 is TGTGCCAGCAGCCCCCTGACTAGCGGGAGGGCCCTTAGCACCTACAATGAGCAGTTCTTC. This sequence encodes CASSPLTSGRALSTYNEQFF.

This clonotype came up a few times. This chain uses TRBV6-2 or TRBV6-3 with TRBJ2-1; D tentatively reads TRBD1 or TRBD2 (5 bases each). This CDR3 region has 17 residues. V was cut by 7 bases and J by 0 bases, with 19 bases left in between. Germline CDR1 reads MNHEY; CDR2 reads SVGEGT. The CDR3 DNA is TGTGCCAGCACCAGTGATGGTGGGGGAGCCTCCTACAATGAGCAGTTCTTC. Translated: CASTSDGGGASYNEQFF.

The sample holds many counts of this clonotype. This chain connects TRBV5-6 to TRBJ2-2, with 9 bases that match TRBD1. There are 15 residues in the CDR3. Germline CDR1 reads SGHDT; CDR2 reads YYEEEE. V lost 4 bases and J lost 1; bases outside the gene matches: 2. The CDR3 DNA follows: TGTGCCAGCAGCGTGGACAGGGGGAACACCGGGGAGCTGTTTTTT. Translation: CASSVDRGNTGELFF.